This T cell receptor beta chain was sequenced for a study of Ad26.COV2.S vaccination and SARS-CoV-2 variants. Study as a whole: Donor was one of the participants in the Ad26.COV2.S arm of the COV1001 trial.

Study conclusions and caveats: Placebo and vaccine recipients had non-spike TCR breadth that was similar.

Repertoires were generated with immunoSEQ multiplex PCR, while TCRdb's copy carries only in-frame clones and drops some. This table holds some 240,000 clones, around 85% found once. Trimming removed 0 bases at V and 2 bases at J, with 10 bases between. CDR3 size: 15 residues. In germline, CDR1 is LGHDT, CDR2 YNNKEL (reference sequence). As concerns this clone: What it binds is not known.

Stated treatment: around 19 received Ad26.COV2.S at low or high dose, single or two shots; about 5 received placebo; per-sample allocation not given. On day 63 after the first injection, vaccine and placebo recipients gave samples. The TCR sequence derives from a person aged 18 to 65 who received the Ad26.COV2.S COVID-19 vaccine or a placebo. The genes are TRBV3-1 (or the pseudogene TRBV3-2) and TRBJ2-5; the D is unclear. Material: peripheral blood, obtained in a trial of Ad26.COV2.S vaccine versus placebo. The CDR3 loop is CASSQDMAGQETQYF. CDR3 nucleotide sequence: TGTGCCAGCAGCCAAGATATGGCCGGGCAAGAGACCCAGTACTTC.